This TCR beta chain is from a study of PD-L1 blockade in urothelial cancer. The overall study: From about 2014, patients received atezolizumab, given as 1,200 mg intravenously every 3 weeks. Patients had undergone 0 to 3 prior chemotherapy regimens.

CDR1 SGHRS and CDR2 YFSETQ come from the germline V gene. The CDR3 is made up of 13 amino acids. Trimming shortened V by 4 bases and J by 5 bases, and 10 bases separated the two germline ends. Generated by immunoSEQ multiplex PCR, the TCRdb table keeps only in-frame clones and is missing some. The sample has around 26,000 clones, roughly 84% seen once. Time point in this sample: peripheral blood 6 weeks after treatment start. Patients were living with locally advanced or metastatic urothelial carcinoma. For each patient, 1 to 8 samples were obtained, pretreatment and on-treatment. The source was PBMCs, collected around atezolizumab (anti-PD-L1) treatment. The V gene is TRBV5-1, the J gene TRBJ2-1, with a tentative D call TRBD2 (6 bases). The TCR comes from a man between 70 and 80 years old with urothelial cancer. The CDR3 nucleotides read TGCGCCAGCAGCCGGGACTTTGACAATGAGCAGTTCTTC. It translates to CASSRDFDNEQFF.